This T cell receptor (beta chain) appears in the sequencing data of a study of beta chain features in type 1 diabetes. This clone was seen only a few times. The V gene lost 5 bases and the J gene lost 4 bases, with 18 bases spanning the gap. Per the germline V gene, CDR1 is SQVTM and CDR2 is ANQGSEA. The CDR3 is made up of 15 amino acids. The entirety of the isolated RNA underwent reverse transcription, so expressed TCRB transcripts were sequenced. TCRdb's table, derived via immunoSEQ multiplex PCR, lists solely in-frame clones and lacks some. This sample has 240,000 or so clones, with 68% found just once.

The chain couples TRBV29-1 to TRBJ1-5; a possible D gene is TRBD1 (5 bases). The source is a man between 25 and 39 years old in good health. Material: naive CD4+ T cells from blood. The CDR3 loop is CSVSPGRGRNQPQHF. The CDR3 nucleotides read TGCAGCGTTTCACCGGGGCGGGGTCGTAATCAGCCCCAGCATTTT.